Sequencing of this T cell receptor beta chain was carried out in a study of spatial heterogeneity in lung cancer. Background on the study: Correlation of TCR transcript counts in tumor regions with a T cell module score from matched bulk RNA-seq was strong. On average, each unique TCR and UMI combination appeared more than ten times in raw reads.

Sample time point: sample taken at primary tumor resection. Researchers sequenced whole RNA taken from tumor, nontumor lung or frozen PBMC without sorting. Study observations and caveats: Counts of expanded alpha and beta TCRs within tumors tracked the tumor nonsynonymous mutation count.

Each TCR cDNA molecule bore a unique molecular identifier. TCRdb reprocessed the 5' RACE reads via MiXCR and lists one record per CDR3 protein. Here the sample spans a few thousand distinct CDR3 sequences, almost 8.5% being singletons. This clonotype was counted ten times or more. What it recognizes is unknown. The source of this sequence is a male donor with early-stage non-small cell lung cancer. This material consisted of lung tumor tissue, taken at surgery.

CDR3 amino acids: CASSLDRAGQYEQYF. The CDR3 DNA is TGTGCCAGCAGCTTAGACAGGGCAGGTCAGTACGAGCAGTACTTC. The rearrangement links TRBV7-6 to TRBJ2-7, with TRBD1 as a possible D gene (6 bases). The ends were cut back, 1 base at V and 4 bases at J, with 14 bases in the middle. Germline CDR1 is SGHVS and CDR2 is FNYEAQ. This CDR3 has 15 amino acids.